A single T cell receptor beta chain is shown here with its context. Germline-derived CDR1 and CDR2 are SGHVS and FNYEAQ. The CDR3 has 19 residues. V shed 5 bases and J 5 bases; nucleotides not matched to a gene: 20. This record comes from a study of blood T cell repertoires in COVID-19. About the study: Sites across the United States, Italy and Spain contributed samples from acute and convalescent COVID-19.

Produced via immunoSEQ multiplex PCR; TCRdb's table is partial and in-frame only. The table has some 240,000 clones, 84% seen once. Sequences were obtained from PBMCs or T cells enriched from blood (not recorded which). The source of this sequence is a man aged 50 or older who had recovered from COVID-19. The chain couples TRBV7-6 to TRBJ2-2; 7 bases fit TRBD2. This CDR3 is CASSPRGEGRGLWTGELFF. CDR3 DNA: TGTGCCAGCAGCCCGCGAGGGGAGGGAAGAGGCTTGTGGACCGGGGAGCTGTTTTTT.